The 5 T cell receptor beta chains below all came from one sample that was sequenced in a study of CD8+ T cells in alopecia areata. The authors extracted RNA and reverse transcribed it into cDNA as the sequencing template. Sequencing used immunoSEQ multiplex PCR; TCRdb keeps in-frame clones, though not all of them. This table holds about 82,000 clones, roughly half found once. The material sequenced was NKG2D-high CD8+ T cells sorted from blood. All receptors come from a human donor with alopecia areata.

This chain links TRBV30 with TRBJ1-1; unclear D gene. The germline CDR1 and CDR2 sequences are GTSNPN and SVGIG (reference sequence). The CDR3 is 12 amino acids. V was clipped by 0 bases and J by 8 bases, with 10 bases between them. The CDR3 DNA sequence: TGTGCCTGGAGTGTGGGCCGACCCGAAGCTTTCTTT. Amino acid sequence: CAWSVGRPEAFF.

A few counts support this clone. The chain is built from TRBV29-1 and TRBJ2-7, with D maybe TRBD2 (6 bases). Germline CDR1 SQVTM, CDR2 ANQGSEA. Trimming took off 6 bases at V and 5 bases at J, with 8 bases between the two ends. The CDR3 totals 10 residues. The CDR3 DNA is TGCAGCGTGGCTAGCGACGAGCAGTACTTC. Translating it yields CSVASDEQYF.

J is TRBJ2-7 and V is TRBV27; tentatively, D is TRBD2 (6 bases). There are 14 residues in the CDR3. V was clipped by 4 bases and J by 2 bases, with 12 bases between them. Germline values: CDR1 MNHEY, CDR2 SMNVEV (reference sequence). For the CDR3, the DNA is TGTGCCAGCAGTTGGGCCGGAGGGGCCTACGAGCAGTACTTC. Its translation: CASSWAGGAYEQYF.

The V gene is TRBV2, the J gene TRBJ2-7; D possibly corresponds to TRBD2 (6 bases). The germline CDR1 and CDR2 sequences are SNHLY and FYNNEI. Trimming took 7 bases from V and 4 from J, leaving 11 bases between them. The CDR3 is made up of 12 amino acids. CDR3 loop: CASTGLTYEQYF. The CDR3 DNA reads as TGTGCCAGCACGGGACTGACTTACGAGCAGTACTTC. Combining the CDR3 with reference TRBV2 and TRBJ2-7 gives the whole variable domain EPEVTQTPSHQVTQMGQEVILRCVPISNHLYFYWYRQILGQKVEFLVSFYNNEISEKSEIFDDQFSVERPDGSNFTLKIRSTKLEDSAMYFCASTGLTYEQYFGPGTRLTVT.

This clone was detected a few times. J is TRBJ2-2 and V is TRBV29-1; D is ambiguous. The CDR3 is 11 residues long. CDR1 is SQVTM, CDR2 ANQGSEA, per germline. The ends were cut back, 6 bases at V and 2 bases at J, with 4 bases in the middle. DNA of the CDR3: TGCAGCGTCTCAAACACCGGGGAGCTGTTTTTT. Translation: CSVSNTGELFF.